Sequencing of this TCR beta chain was carried out in a study of blood T cell repertoires in COVID-19. At the level of the study: Collection of acute and convalescent COVID-19 samples took place in the United States, Italy and Spain. PBMCs, B-cell-depleted T cells, or T cells were the source of the cDNA or gDNA that made up the material.

The V gene's germline CDR1 is SGHVS and CDR2 FQNEAQ. The CDR3 consists of 14 residues. V lost 1 base and J lost 3; bases outside the gene matches: 3. Under the authors' procedure: Estimated nucleated cell counts came from reference gene primer amplification. The table came from immunoSEQ multiplex PCR; TCRdb's copy has only in-frame clones and leaves some out. The V and J calls and clone size are taken from that table; D and trimming were inferred from the DNA. This table has roughly 190,000 clones, around 87% appearing once. The V gene is TRBV7-8, the J gene TRBJ2-7; 7 bases are a match to TRBD1. This sequence was found in an elderly woman in a cohort sampled during active or convalescent COVID-19. The sequencing sample was made of peripheral blood. CDR3 in DNA: TGTGCCAGCAGCTTAGGGGCAGGGGGCTACGAGCAGTACGTC. Amino acids: CASSLGAGGYEQYV.